Reported below is one TCR beta chain. This entry comes from a study of cytomegalovirus exposure and HLA in healthy donors. A multiplex PCR was run with 60 Vbeta primers and 13 Jbeta primers. Measured with immunoSEQ multiplex PCR; TCRdb has only the in-frame clones, and not every one. This table holds 180,000 or so clones, 77% found once. The germline CDR1 and CDR2 sequences are MNHNS and SASEGT. V lost 0 bases and J lost 4; bases outside the gene matches: 8. CDR3 size: 16 residues. The source of this sequence is a man between 18 and 35 years old in good health and CMV-seronegative. The material sequenced was PBMCs. The chain has TRBV6-1 and TRBJ1-2; 7 bases are shared with TRBD1. CDR3 in amino acids: CASSEAETGVRYGYTF. The CDR3 region has the DNA TGTGCCAGCAGTGAAGCCGAAACAGGGGTTCGCTATGGCTACACCTTC.